This T cell receptor beta chain was documented in a study of CD8+ T cells in alopecia areata (dated by TCRdb to 2017 to 2018). About the full investigation: The treated patients took part in an open-label pilot trial in which moderate-to-severe alopecia areata was treated with oral tofacitinib at 5 to 10 mg twice daily. For the treated patients, the SALT score, which quantifies what percentage of scalp surface area is affected, served as the measure of disease severity. High-throughput TCRbeta sequencing was used to examine T cell clonal expansion in alopecia areata in both the C3H/HeJ mouse model and human patients. immunoSEQ multiplex PCR using 35 Vbeta forward primers and 13 Jbeta reverse primers was used to amplify TCRbeta CDR3 regions. Human TCRbeta sequencing covered scalp tissue and sorted CD4+ and CD8+ peripheral blood T cells from patchy and totalis/universalis alopecia areata patients and healthy controls. Tofacitinib was given for 6 to 18 months, followed by 6 months of follow-up off drug to assess delayed response and recurrence. RNA came from the PAXgene miRNA kit for fixed scalp, the miRNeasy kit for PBMCs, and the RNeasy kit for mouse skin. Clonality in the scalp was compared among normal scalp (n=4), patchy alopecia areata scalp (n=8), and alopecia totalis/universalis scalp (n=8). Patients on tofacitinib were biopsied at baseline and after 4 and 24 weeks of treatment, and several of the patients also had a later scalp biopsy.

Per the publication, the time point label means: around 28 days on oral tofacitinib. The intended sense of this specimen's treatment or condition label: oral pan-JAK inhibitor, 5-10 mg twice daily. From alopecia areata patients, peripheral blood was collected along with lesional scalp punch biopsies. PBMCs were isolated by density centrifugation and stained for CD3, CD4 and CD8, and CD4+ and CD8+ T cells were sorted on a FACSAria. Worth noting for this clone: Its antigen is not yet known. Base-call qualities are not available, and no considerably larger clone is one nucleotide away.

The investigation overall reported the following: TCR sequences shared between patients were less clear than in mice, possibly partly because of HLA diversity in the patient population. Scalp clonality and the number of expanded CD8+ clones among the top 100 scalp clones were significantly decreased by tofacitinib. Because the treated cohort was small and had only one nonresponder, larger studies are needed to examine links between baseline CD8+ expansion and response. Unlike mouse skin, which is dominated by gammadelta T cells, normal human skin has resident alphabeta T cells that are also sequenced, and this complicates analysis of the scalp TCR repertoire. Compared with normal scalp, lesional scalp had higher clonality and more expanded CD8+ clones, particularly in alopecia totalis/universalis, a pattern that suggests antigenic drive. During tofacitinib treatment, many expanded lesional clones remained in scalp and blood, and this persistence may partly explain relapse after treatment is stopped.

CDR1 and CDR2, looked up from the germline V gene, are LGHNA and YNFKEQ. The germline ends are 9 bases apart after V is trimmed by 0 bases and J by 5 bases. Taken from cysteine to phenylalanine, the CDR3 has 14 residues. The sequence is cut down to CDR3 DNA, 42 bases in frame from base 1. Libraries came from the immunoSEQ multiplex PCR assay. To provide template for TCR sequencing, every sample had RNA extracted and reverse transcribed into cDNA. First-strand cDNA was synthesized with SuperScript III using a 2:1 mix of oligo-dT and random hexamers. A synthetic immune receptor repertoire was used to assess amplification bias, and residual bias was removed computationally. The study's processing was this. Raw reads were preprocessed to remove errors, and CDR3 was defined by IMGT conventions from the conserved cysteine to phenylalanine. Clonality was computed as 1 minus the Shannon entropy, with the entropy normalized by log2 of the number of productive unique TCRs. Scalp TCRbeta sequences were cross-referenced with sorted blood CD4 and CD8 repertoires so that the CD4 or CD8 identity of scalp clones could be inferred. Drawn from immuneACCESS, this table holds only the in-frame rearrangements with V and J called that TCRdb kept. Clones are partly lost; checked studies trace under half to an unresolved V gene and leave the rest unexplained. V and J calls and clone size are as listed in that table; D and trimming were resolved from the DNA. The sample table contains under 200,000 clones; only one count was recorded for 55% to 75% of them. The ten largest clonotypes hold around 0.91% of the sample.

Sample: CD4+ T cells sorted from blood, taken at week 4, from a patient treated with tofacitinib. The chain uses TRBV4-2 and TRBJ2-3; a tentative D call is TRBD2 (5 bases match). The TCR was taken from a human donor with alopecia areata. In nucleotides, the sequence is TGTGCCAGCAGCCAAGATAGAACTAGAGATACGCAGTATTTT. Its protein is CASSQDRTRDTQYF.